This T cell receptor beta chain was identified during a study of OX40 agonist ivuxolimab in advanced cancers. Method: immunoSEQ multiplex PCR; TCRdb's copy keeps in-frame clones and lacks some. The data hold 60,000 to 75,000 clones, with roughly 83% observed a single time. The sequencing here drew on CD4+ or CD8+ T cells sorted from blood, taken in a trial of the OX40 agonist ivuxolimab. The clonotype comes from an adult with an advanced solid tumor such as melanoma, head and neck, liver or kidney cancer.

In DNA form, the CDR3 reads TGCGCCAGCTCTAGCGGGAACTCCTACAATGAGCAGTTCTTC. Translation: CASSSGNSYNEQFF. V and J are TRBV5-1 and TRBJ2-1; TRBD2 agrees at 9 bases. CDR1 and CDR2 (germline): SGHRS, YFSETQ. The CDR3 has 14 residues. Unmatched junction bases numbered 2, after V lost 7 bases and J lost 0 bases.